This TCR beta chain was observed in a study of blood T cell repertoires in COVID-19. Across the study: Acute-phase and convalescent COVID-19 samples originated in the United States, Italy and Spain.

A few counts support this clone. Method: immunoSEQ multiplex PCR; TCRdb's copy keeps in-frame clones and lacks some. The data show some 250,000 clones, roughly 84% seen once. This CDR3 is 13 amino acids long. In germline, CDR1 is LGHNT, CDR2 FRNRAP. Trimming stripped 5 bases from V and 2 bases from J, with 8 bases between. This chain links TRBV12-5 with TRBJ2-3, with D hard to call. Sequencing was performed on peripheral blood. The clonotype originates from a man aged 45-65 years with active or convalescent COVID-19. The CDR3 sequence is CASGIDTTDTQYF. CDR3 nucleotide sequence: TGTGCTAGTGGTATCGACACCACAGATACGCAGTATTTT.